This TCR beta chain was sequenced for a study of cytomegalovirus exposure and HLA in healthy donors. The CDR3 runs 14 residues. Deletions cut 5 bases from V and 4 bases from J, with 12 bases between. Germline V gene sequence: CDR1 SGHTA, CDR2 FQGNSA. Both 60 Vbeta primers and 13 Jbeta primers went into the PCR. Produced via immunoSEQ multiplex PCR; TCRdb's table is partial and in-frame only. The sample shows about 150,000 clones, about 76% of them seen only once. Sequencing used PBMCs. This TCR came from a man younger than 45 in good health and CMV-seropositive. The rearrangement links TRBV7-2 to TRBJ2-1; TRBD1 is a possible D gene (5 bases). As DNA, the CDR3 is TGTGCCAGCAGCCCCCGGACAAATTACAATGAGCAGTTCTTC. Translation: CASSPRTNYNEQFF.